The rows below give T cell receptor beta chains drawn from one sample of a study of cytomegalovirus exposure and HLA in healthy donors. The data were produced by immunoSEQ multiplex PCR, yet TCRdb's version contains in-frame clones alone and is incomplete. The sample totals about 72,000 clones; its top ten clones hold approximately 15%. Sequenced: PBMCs. The receptors derive from a man aged 45-60 years in good health and CMV-seropositive. The CDR3 runs from the conserved cysteine through the conserved F or W. A D gene is named only where the DNA matches it firmly.

TRBV7-2	TRBJ1-5	NA	TGTGCCAGCAGCTTAGCGCCAACAGGGAGCAATCAGCCCCAGCATTTT	CASSLAPTGSNQPQHF
TRBV29-1	TRBJ1-1	NA	TGCAGCGTTGGACGACAGCCCAACACTGAAGCTTTCTTT	CSVGRQPNTEAFF
TRBV7-2	TRBJ2-2	NA	TGTGCCAGCAGCCTACAGAGGGCATACACCGGGGAGCTGTTTTTT	CASSLQRAYTGELFF
TRBV5-1	TRBJ2-3	TRBD1	TGCGCCAGCAGCGACGGGACAGGGGGCGCAGATACGCAGTATTTT	CASSDGTGGADTQYF
TRBV6-4	TRBJ2-1	NA	TGTGCCAGCAGTGAACAGAGTGCCATTGAGCAGTTCTTC	CASSEQSAIEQFF
TRBV18	TRBJ2-5	NA	TGTGCCAGCTCACCCATTCAAGCCGAGACCCAGTACTTC	CASSPIQAETQYF
TRBV5-5	TRBJ2-1	NA	TGTGCCAGCAGCTTGACTACAGGAGACAATGAGCAGTTCTTC	CASSLTTGDNEQFF
TRBV11-1	TRBJ2-2	TRBD1	TGTGCCAGCAGCTTAAGGGACAGGGGGCCCGGGGAGCTGTTTTTT	CASSLRDRGPGELFF
TRBV9	TRBJ2-7	TRBD1	TGTGCCAGCAGCCCAGGAGGGACAGGGTACGAGCAGTACTTC	CASSPGGTGYEQYF
TRBV6-1	TRBJ2-7	TRBD2	TGTGCCAGCAGTGACCAAGGGAGCGGGAGCTATTACGAGCAGTACTTC	CASSDQGSGSYYEQYF
TRBV2	TRBJ2-2	TRBD1	TGTGCCAGCAGTCCGGGACAGGTAGACGGGGAGCTGTTTTTT	CASSPGQVDGELFF
TRBV19	TRBJ1-3	TRBD1	TGTGCCAGTACGGACAGGCCCATCTCTGGAAACACCATATATTTT	CASTDRPISGNTIYF
TRBV18	TRBJ2-7	NA	TGTGCCAGCTCACCGCCTAGCGCCTACGAGCAGTACTTC	CASSPPSAYEQYF
TRBV29-1	TRBJ2-5	TRBD1	TGCAGCGCCTTATATGGGACAGGAGAGACCCAGTACTTC	CSALYGTGETQYF
TRBV28	TRBJ2-5	NA	TGTGCCAGCAGTTATACCCCAGTGACCCAGTACTTC	CASSYTPVTQYF
TRBV7-9	TRBJ2-6	TRBD1	TGTGCCAGCAGACAACAGGGGAGCCTGGCCAACGTCCTGACTTTC	CASRQQGSLANVLTF
TRBV19	TRBJ1-1	NA	TGTGCCAGTAGTCCCCCGGCCTTCACTATGAACACTGAAGCTTTCTTT	CASSPPAFTMNTEAFF
TRBV7-9	TRBJ2-1	TRBD2	TGTGCCAGCAGGCCCGGGACTAGCGGGAATGAGCAGTTCTTC	CASRPGTSGNEQFF
TRBV5-6	TRBJ2-2	NA	TGTGCCAGCAGCTTGTCGGGAACCGGGGAGCTGTTTTTT	CASSLSGTGELFF
TRBV6-5	TRBJ2-5	NA	TGTGCCAGCAGTGATAATAGCGGAGAAGGGGCCCAGTACTTC	CASSDNSGEGAQYF
TRBV7-6	TRBJ1-2	TRBD1	TGTGCCAGCAGCCGGACAGGGTTCCCCCATGGCTACACCTTC	CASSRTGFPHGYTF
TRBV2	TRBJ2-2	TRBD1	TGTGCCAGCAGCCGGGACAGGGATGCCACCGGGGAGCTGTTTTTT	CASSRDRDATGELFF
TRBV10-3	TRBJ1-2	NA	TGTGCCATCAGTGAGGTGGCGGGGTTCTATGGCTACACCTTC	CAISEVAGFYGYTF
TRBV9	TRBJ2-5	TRBD2	TGTGCCAGCAGCAAAGCGGGGGCCCAAGAGACCCAGTACTTC	CASSKAGAQETQYF
TRBV5-1	TRBJ2-3	NA	TGCGCCAGCAGCCGGGACACCTCCACAGATACGCAGTATTTT	CASSRDTSTDTQYF
TRBV6-5	TRBJ2-2	TRBD1	TGTGCCAGCAGTACGGGGACAGGGGTGGGGGAGCTGTTTTTT	CASSTGTGVGELFF
TRBV13	TRBJ2-3	TRBD2	TGTGCCAGCAGCTTGGGGGGACTAGCGCCTAGCACAGATACGCAGTATTTT	CASSLGGLAPSTDTQYF
TRBV12-2	TRBJ2-2	NA	TGTGCAAGTCGCTTGAAGGACAGCCGTATCACCGGGGAGCTGTTTTTT	CASRLKDSRITGELFF
TRBV27	TRBJ2-7	NA	TGTGCCAGCAGTTTAAGGGGCGGGATCTCCTACGAGCAGTACTTC	CASSLRGGISYEQYF
TRBV7-9	TRBJ2-5	NA	TGTGCCGGACGGAAGATTTTGAGGGACCAAGAGACCCAGTACTTC	CAGRKILRDQETQYF
TRBV5-1	TRBJ2-3	TRBD2	TGCGCCAGCAGCTTGGCCGAGACTAGCGGGGCGGATTTCACAGATACGCAGTATTTT	CASSLAETSGADFTDTQYF
TRBV15	TRBJ2-3	NA	TGTGCCACCAGCAGCGGAGGGCGGGGTACAGATACGCAGTATTTT	CATSSGGRGTDTQYF
TRBV4-1	TRBJ1-2	TRBD1	TGCGCCAGCAGCAGGGGACAGGACAACTATGGCTACACCTTC	CASSRGQDNYGYTF
TRBV18	TRBJ1-2	TRBD1	TGTGCCAGCTCCACGACAGGGGGCGACTATGGCTACACCTTC	CASSTTGGDYGYTF
TRBV18	TRBJ1-1	NA	TGTGCCAGCTCACCCGGAGGGGCCCTAAACACTGAAGCTTTCTTT	CASSPGGALNTEAFF
TRBV4-1	TRBJ2-2	NA	TGCGCCAGCACCCGACAGGTAGAAGGCGGGGAGCTGTTTTTT	CASTRQVEGGELFF
TRBV5-6	TRBJ2-3	NA	TGTGCCAGCAGCTTTGAGGGGGGGGCCAGCACAGATACGCAGTATTTT	CASSFEGGASTDTQYF
TRBV7-3	TRBJ2-1	NA	TGTGCCAGCAGCCCTCACAGGGGGGGGAGTAATGAGCAGTTCTTC	CASSPHRGGSNEQFF
TRBV18	TRBJ2-7	TRBD1	TGTGCCAGCTCTGGGGGACAGGGACCTTACTACGAGCAGTACTTC	CASSGGQGPYYEQYF
TRBV25-1	TRBJ1-4	NA	TGTGCCAGCAGTGCTGGCGGGGCAGGGTGGAGTGAAAAACTGTTTTTT	CASSAGGAGWSEKLFF
TRBV7-9	TRBJ2-1	TRBD1	TGTGCCAGCAGTGGGGACAGGATCCATGAGCAGTTCTTC	CASSGDRIHEQFF
TRBV19	TRBJ1-2	NA	TGTGCCAGTAGTATAGGACGGTTGCGGACAGCCATGTACTATGGCTACACCTTC	CASSIGRLRTAMYYGYTF
TRBV7-9	TRBJ1-2	NA	TGTGCCCCCAGTTTAGGATTGAGGACAGACCGTACTAACTATGGCTACACCTTC	CAPSLGLRTDRTNYGYTF
TRBV6-1	TRBJ1-2	TRBD1	TGTGCCAGCCTTGATCCGGGACAGGGCCACTATGGCTACACCTTC	CASLDPGQGHYGYTF
TRBV10-3	TRBJ1-2	TRBD1	TGTGCCATCAGTACCGGGACAGGGTATGGCTACACCTTC	CAISTGTGYGYTF
TRBV5-4	TRBJ2-7	NA	TGTGCCAGCAGCCGACTGGAGGATCACTCCTACGAGCAGTACTTC	CASSRLEDHSYEQYF